The clone carrying this T cell receptor (beta chain) was picked up many times. Its antigen is as yet unknown. TCRdb re-called the multiplex PCR reads through MiXCR, storing one row per CDR3 protein. The table shows roughly 220,000 distinct CDR3 sequences, with around 35% occurring only once. This sample was taken from a study of breast tumors, draining lymph nodes, adjacent tissues. Study-wide results and limits: Data fit most tumor T cells coming from lymph node, expanding in tumor. Compared with basal-like, luminal-like tumors shared significantly more repertoire with nontumor tissue. Compared with lymph nodes, tumors were less diverse; compared with nontumor tissue, more.

Axillary draining lymph nodes of breast cancer patients supplied the node samples. This CDR3 spans 15 amino acids. V lost 1 base and J 0 bases, leaving 10 bases between the germline ends. Germline V gives CDR1 SGHTA, CDR2 FQGNSA. The V gene is TRBV7-2, the J gene TRBJ2-7; D is ambiguous. The source material was axillary lymph node tissue. This receptor was obtained from a female donor with breast cancer. Some clones in this sample may be carry-over from other donors' samples. In DNA form, the CDR3 reads TGTGCCAGCAGCTTAGTGGGTACCAGCTCCTACGAGCAGTACTTC. Protein: CASSLVGTSSYEQYF.